The clone carrying this T cell receptor beta chain was observed a handful of times. This sample stems from a study of OX40 agonist ivuxolimab in advanced cancers. Germline assignment: CDR1 KGHSH and CDR2 LQKENI. Trimming cost V 1 base and J 3 bases, with 6 bases left between them. This CDR3 is 13 amino acids long. Assay: immunoSEQ multiplex PCR; the TCRdb copy retains only in-frame clones and omits some. The sample carries some 54,000 clones, about four fifths recorded once. The sequence was collected from an adult with an advanced solid tumor such as melanoma, head and neck, liver or kidney cancer. The source was CD4+ or CD8+ T cells sorted from blood, collected in a trial of the OX40 agonist ivuxolimab. The gene calls are TRBV18 and TRBJ1-1; no firm D call. The CDR3, as DNA: TGTGCCAGCTCACCACTTGTAGACACTGAAGCTTTCTTT. Protein product: CASSPLVDTEAFF.